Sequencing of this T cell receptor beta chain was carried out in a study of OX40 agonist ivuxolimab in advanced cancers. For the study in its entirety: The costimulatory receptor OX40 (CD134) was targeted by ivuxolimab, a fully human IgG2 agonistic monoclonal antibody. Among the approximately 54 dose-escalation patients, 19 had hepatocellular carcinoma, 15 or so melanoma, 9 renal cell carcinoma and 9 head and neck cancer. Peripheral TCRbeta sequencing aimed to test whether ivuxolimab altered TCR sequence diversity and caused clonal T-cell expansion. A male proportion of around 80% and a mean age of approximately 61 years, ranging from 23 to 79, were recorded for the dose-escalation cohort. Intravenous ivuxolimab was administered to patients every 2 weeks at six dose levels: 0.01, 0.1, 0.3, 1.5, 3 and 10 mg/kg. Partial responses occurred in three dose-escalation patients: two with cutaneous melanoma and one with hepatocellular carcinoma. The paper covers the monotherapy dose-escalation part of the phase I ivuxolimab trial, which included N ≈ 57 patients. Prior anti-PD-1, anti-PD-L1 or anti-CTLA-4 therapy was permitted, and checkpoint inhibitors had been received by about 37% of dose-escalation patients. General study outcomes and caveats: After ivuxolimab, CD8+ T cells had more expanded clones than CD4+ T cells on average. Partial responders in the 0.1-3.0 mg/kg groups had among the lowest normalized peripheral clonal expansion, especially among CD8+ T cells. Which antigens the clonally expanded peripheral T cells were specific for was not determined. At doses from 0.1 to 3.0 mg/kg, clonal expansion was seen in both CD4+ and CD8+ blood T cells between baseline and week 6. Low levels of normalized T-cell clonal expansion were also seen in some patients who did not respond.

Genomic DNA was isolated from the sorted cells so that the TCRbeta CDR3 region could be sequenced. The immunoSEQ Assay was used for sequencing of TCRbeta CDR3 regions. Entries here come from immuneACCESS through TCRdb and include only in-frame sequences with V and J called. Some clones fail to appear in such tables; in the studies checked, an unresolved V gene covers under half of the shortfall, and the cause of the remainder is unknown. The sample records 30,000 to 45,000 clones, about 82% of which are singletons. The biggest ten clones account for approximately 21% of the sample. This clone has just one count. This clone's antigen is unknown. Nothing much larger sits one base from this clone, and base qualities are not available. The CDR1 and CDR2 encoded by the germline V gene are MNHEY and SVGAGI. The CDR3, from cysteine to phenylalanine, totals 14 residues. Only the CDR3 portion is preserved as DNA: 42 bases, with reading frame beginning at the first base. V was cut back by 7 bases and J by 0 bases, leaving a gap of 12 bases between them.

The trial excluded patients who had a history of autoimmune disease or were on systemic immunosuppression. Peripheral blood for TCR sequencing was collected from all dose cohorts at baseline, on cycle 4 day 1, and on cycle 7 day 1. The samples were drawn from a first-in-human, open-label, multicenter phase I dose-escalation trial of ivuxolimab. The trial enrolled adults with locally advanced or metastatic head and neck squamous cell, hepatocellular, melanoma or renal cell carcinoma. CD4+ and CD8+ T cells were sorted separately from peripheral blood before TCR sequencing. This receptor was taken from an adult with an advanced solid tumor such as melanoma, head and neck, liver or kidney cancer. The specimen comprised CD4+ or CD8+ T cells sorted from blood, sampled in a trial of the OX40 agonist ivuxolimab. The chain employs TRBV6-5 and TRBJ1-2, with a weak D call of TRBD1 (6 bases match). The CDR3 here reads CASISSGANYGYTF. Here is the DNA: TGTGCCAGCATTTCCTCAGGGGCTAACTATGGCTACACCTTC.